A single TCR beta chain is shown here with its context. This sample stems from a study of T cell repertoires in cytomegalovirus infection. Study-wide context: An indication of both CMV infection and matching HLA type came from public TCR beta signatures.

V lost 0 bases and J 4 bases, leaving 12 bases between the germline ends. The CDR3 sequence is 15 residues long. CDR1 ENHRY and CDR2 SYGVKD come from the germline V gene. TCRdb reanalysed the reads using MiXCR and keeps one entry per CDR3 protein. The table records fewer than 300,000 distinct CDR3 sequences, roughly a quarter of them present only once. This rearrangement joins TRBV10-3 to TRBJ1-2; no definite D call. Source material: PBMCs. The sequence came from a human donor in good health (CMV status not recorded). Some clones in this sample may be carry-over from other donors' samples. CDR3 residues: CAISESKGSGYGYTF. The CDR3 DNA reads TGTGCCATCAGTGAGTCGAAGGGTAGTGGCTATGGCTACACCTTC.